One sample yielded the 23 T cell receptor beta chains listed below, sequenced in a study of blood T cell repertoires in COVID-19. Generated by immunoSEQ multiplex PCR, the TCRdb table keeps only in-frame clones and is missing some. The table lists over 90,000 clones, approximately 90% of them singletons, with about 5.2% in the top ten. The sequencing input was peripheral blood. The receptor set was obtained from a man aged 50-60 years with acute or convalescent COVID-19.

This sequence joins TRBV4-2 and TRBJ2-7, with D unclear. V was cut by 4 bases and J by 0 bases, with 10 bases left in between. The germline V gene has CDR1 LGHNA and CDR2 YNFKEQ. CDR3 length: 14 residues. This CDR3 is CASSPPLSSYEQYF. The CDR3 region has the DNA TGTGCCAGCAGCCCCCCTCTATCCTCCTACGAGCAGTACTTC.

The chain recombines TRBV10-3 with TRBJ2-3; 9 bases map to TRBD1. The ends lost 3 bases at V and 3 bases at J; junction bases unmatched: 4. This CDR3 has 15 residues. Germline V gene lookup returns CDR1 ENHRY and CDR2 SYGVKD. CDR3 sequence (DNA): TGTGCCATCAGTGATGAAGGACAGGGGACAGATACGCAGTATTTT. It codes for CAISDEGQGTDTQYF.

The rearrangement links TRBV27 to TRBJ1-6; 8 bases are a match to TRBD1. Germline CDR1 and CDR2: MNHEY and SMNVEV (reference sequence). J lost 5 bases, V lost 1 base, and 1 base had no gene match. CDR3 length equals 15 residues. In DNA, the CDR3 is TGTGCCAGCAGTTTATACAGGGGGAATAATTCACCCCTCCACTTT. Protein: CASSLYRGNNSPLHF.

The gene calls are TRBV19 and TRBJ1-5; the D is unclear. From germline, CDR1 is LNHDA and CDR2 SQIVND (reference sequence). The CDR3 has 13 residues. The V end was cut by 0 bases, the J end by 9 bases, with 9 bases between. The CDR3 here is CASSIEGPGPQHF. In DNA, the CDR3 is TGTGCCAGTAGTATAGAGGGCCCCGGGCCCCAGCATTTT. Together with reference TRBV19 and TRBJ1-5, the CDR3 gives the full variable domain: DGGITQSPKYLFRKEGQNVTLSCEQNLNHDAMYWYRQDPGQGLRLIYYSQIVNDFQKGDIAEGYSVSREKKESFPLTVTSAQKNPTAFYLCASSIEGPGPQHFGDGTRLSIL.

The chain links TRBV6-5 to TRBJ2-7, with 8 bases aligning to TRBD2. The junction had 7 bases not matched to a gene; V was cut back by 6 bases and J by 6 bases. This CDR3 is 13 amino acids long. Germline CDR1 reads MNHEY; CDR2 reads SVGAGI. The chain's CDR3 is CASRKSGGSEQYF. As DNA, the CDR3 is TGTGCCAGCAGAAAAAGCGGGGGCTCCGAGCAGTACTTC.

The gene calls are TRBV10-3 and TRBJ2-1; 7 bases are a match to TRBD2. CDR1 and CDR2 from the germline V gene are ENHRY and SYGVKD. The V segment lost 7 bases and the J segment 7 bases; nucleotides outside the gene matches: 10. The CDR3 is 14 residues long. The CDR3: CAINSREGRNEQFF. CDR3 DNA sequence: TGTGCCATCAATTCGAGGGAGGGCCGGAATGAGCAGTTCTTC.

The rearrangement links TRBV19 to TRBJ2-7; TRBD1 matches at 8 bases. Germline V gene sequence: CDR1 LNHDA, CDR2 SQIVND (reference sequence). The CDR3 length is 13 residues. V was pared by 8 bases and J by 6 bases, with 9 bases of the junction left unmatched. CDR3 sequence reads: CASCNRGTCEQYF. Here the CDR3 DNA reads TGTGCCAGTTGTAACAGGGGGACTTGCGAGCAGTACTTC.

The V gene is TRBV2, the J gene TRBJ2-6, with 9 bases lining up with TRBD1. CDR3 length equals 18 residues. After removal of 7 bases from V and 0 bases from J, the junction contained 10 bases not matched to a gene. The germline V gene has CDR1 SNHLY and CDR2 FYNNEI. DNA for the CDR3: TGTGCCAGCATCCAAACCGGGACAGGGCCCTCTGGGGCCAACGTCCTGACTTTC. Its translation is CASIQTGTGPSGANVLTF.

The genes are TRBV19 and TRBJ2-1; 10 bases are a match to TRBD2. There are 14 residues in the CDR3. Trimming took 5 bases from V and 7 from J; bases not matched to a gene: 5. Looked up from germline, CDR1 is LNHDA and CDR2 is SQIVND (reference sequence). Here the CDR3 reads CASSWTSGANEQFF. The CDR3 coding sequence is TGTGCCAGTAGTTGGACTAGCGGAGCGAATGAGCAGTTCTTC.

The chain joins TRBV6-5 to TRBJ2-7, with D possibly being TRBD2 (5 bases). CDR1 and CDR2 from the germline V gene are MNHEY and SVGAGI. The CDR3 has 12 residues. Trimming stripped 6 bases from V and 5 bases from J, with 11 bases between. The CDR3 DNA follows: TGTGCCAGCAGCGCGGGTTTCCACGAGCAGTACTTC. It specifies CASSAGFHEQYF.

V usage is TRBV27 and J usage is TRBJ1-2; D gene ambiguous. The V gene lost 3 bases and the J gene lost 6 bases, with 11 bases spanning the gap. Germline values: CDR1 MNHEY, CDR2 SMNVEV (reference sequence). This CDR3 contains 13 residues. CDR3 loop: CASSFIGQHGYTF. CDR3 bases: TGTGCCAGCAGTTTCATTGGGCAGCATGGCTACACCTTC.

The J gene is TRBJ1-1, the V gene TRBV6-5, with 8 positions matching TRBD1. J lost 6 bases, V lost 0 bases, and 9 bases had no gene match. Germline V gives CDR1 MNHEY, CDR2 SVGAGI. The CDR3 extends over 16 amino acids. In nucleotides, the CDR3 is TGTGCCAGCAGTTACTCGGAAAGGACAGGGAGTCCTGAAGCTTTCTTT. This encodes CASSYSERTGSPEAFF.

The chain recombines TRBV10-3 with TRBJ1-5; D perhaps matches TRBD1 (6 bases). The CDR3 spans 15 residues. CDR1 is ENHRY, CDR2 SYGVKD, per germline. V lost 2 bases and J lost 2, with 10 bases in between. The CDR3 DNA reads TGTGCCATCAGTGAGGGACAGATCGGCAATCAGCCCCAGCATTTT. Translation gives CAISEGQIGNQPQHF.

The chain employs TRBV27 and TRBJ2-2; D is uncertain. The CDR3 is 13 residues long. V gave up 5 bases and J gave up 7 bases, with 11 bases separating them. CDR1 and CDR2 from the germline V gene are MNHEY and SMNVEV (reference sequence). The CDR3 DNA follows: TGTGCCAGCAGTCTCCCACAGTTCGGGGAGCTGTTTTTT. Amino acid sequence: CASSLPQFGELFF.

The genes are TRBV30 and TRBJ2-7; 9 nucleotides agree with TRBD1. The V gene's germline CDR1 is GTSNPN and CDR2 SVGIG (reference sequence). Trimming cost V 7 bases and J 3 bases; bases outside gene matches: 13. This CDR3 comprises 15 residues. The CDR3 region is CAFIPGGQGGYEQYF. CDR3 coding DNA: TGTGCCTTTATCCCTGGGGGACAGGGAGGCTACGAGCAGTACTTC.

The chain is built from TRBV6-2 or TRBV6-3 and TRBJ2-5, with D hard to call. With 6 bases removed from V and 2 bases from J, the gap between germline ends came to 10 bases. Germline V gives CDR1 MNHEY, CDR2 SVGEGT. This CDR3 contains 13 residues. The CDR3 DNA sequence: TGTGCCAGCAGGCCTTATCTTCAAGAGACCCAGTACTTC. This gives the protein CASRPYLQETQYF.

The genes are TRBV19 and TRBJ1-5; 8 bases map to TRBD1. V was clipped by 6 bases and J by 4 bases; unmatched bases: 8. The germline gives CDR1 LNHDA, CDR2 SQIVND (reference sequence). This CDR3 is built from 15 residues. The chain's CDR3 is CASSPRQGSNQPQHF. CDR3 in DNA: TGTGCCAGTAGCCCACGACAGGGGAGTAATCAGCCCCAGCATTTT.

Only one count was recorded for this clone. The chain employs TRBV7-8 and TRBJ2-2, with 14 bases matching TRBD2. With 5 bases clipped from V and 4 bases from J, the junction kept 0 bases outside the gene matches. Germline loops: CDR1 SGHVS, CDR2 FQNEAQ. This CDR3 has 15 amino acids. The CDR3 coding sequence is TGTGCCAGCAGCGGGACTAGCGGGGGCACCGGGGAGCTGTTTTTT. This gives the protein CASSGTSGGTGELFF.

The chain joins TRBV7-6 to TRBJ2-2; D perhaps matches TRBD2 (5 bases). V was pared by 0 bases and J by 4 bases, with 12 bases between. CDR1 SGHVS and CDR2 FNYEAQ come from the germline V gene. The CDR3 totals 16 residues. The CDR3 protein is CASSLARGPLTGELFF. As DNA, the CDR3 is TGTGCCAGCAGCTTAGCGAGAGGGCCTCTCACCGGGGAGCTGTTTTTT.

The chain recombines TRBV3-1 (or the pseudogene TRBV3-2) with TRBJ1-6, with D unresolved. Germline lookup yields CDR1 LGHDT and CDR2 YNNKEL (reference sequence). The CDR3 has 13 residues. Deletions cut 5 bases from V and 6 bases from J, with 8 bases between. CDR3 in amino acids: CASSLRINSPLHF. CDR3 in DNA: TGTGCCAGCAGCTTGCGGATTAATTCACCCCTCCACTTT.

The CDR3 reads CASSNPQGTGNQPQHF. Written as DNA, the CDR3 is TGTGCCAGTAGCAACCCACAGGGTACAGGCAATCAGCCCCAGCATTTT. This chain uses TRBV19 with TRBJ1-5, with D perhaps TRBD1 (6 bases). The CDR3 has 16 amino acids. The germline CDR1 and CDR2 sequences are LNHDA and SQIVND (reference sequence). Trimming stripped 6 bases from V and 2 bases from J, with 17 bases between.

The chain is built from TRBV6-5 and TRBJ1-6, with TRBD1 matching 7 bases. V lost 6 bases, J lost 10 bases, and 3 bases stayed unmatched. Germline V CDR1 and CDR2: MNHEY, SVGAGI. The CDR3 has 12 residues. The CDR3 reads CASRAGGSPLHF. CDR3 in DNA: TGTGCCAGCAGGGCAGGGGGATCACCCCTCCACTTT.

The chain uses TRBV5-1 and TRBJ1-1; D remains ambiguous. The CDR3 runs to 13 residues. CDR1 and CDR2 from the germline V gene are SGHRS and YFSETQ. Trimming left V 0 bases short and J 5 bases short, with 8 bases between. The CDR3 nucleotides read TGCGCCAGCAGCTTGGACGTCGGGACTGAAGCTTTCTTT. Protein product: CASSLDVGTEAFF.